This T cell receptor (beta chain) came from a study of lymphopenia after photon versus proton radiotherapy. Trimming left V 6 bases short and J 10 bases short, with 19 bases between. The length of the CDR3 is 14 residues. Germline V CDR1 and CDR2: MNHEY, SMNVEV (reference sequence). As for this clone: Its cognate antigen is unknown.

Repertoires were generated with immunoSEQ multiplex PCR, while TCRdb's copy carries only in-frame clones and drops some. Counted here are more than 45,000 clones, 65% to 85% occurring once; the ten biggest clones make up 2.1%. Study-level results: Relative stability marked proton patients; photon patients lost diversity and naive cells. Only patients who died were analyzed for survival; proton advantage is unproven.

The specimen was peripheral blood, collected from a patient treated with proton-based radiotherapy. This sequence was found in a man between 60 and 70 years old with pancreatic cancer. The chain uses TRBV27 and TRBJ2-1; the D gene could be TRBD1 or TRBD2 (6 bases each). CDR3 in amino acids: CASRDYREDGEQFF. CDR3 sequence (DNA): TGTGCCAGCAGGGATTACAGGGAGGATGGCGAGCAGTTCTTC.